These 24 T cell receptor beta chains came from one sample sequenced in a study of T cells in Graves' hyperthyroidism and ophthalmopathy. The investigators amplified TCR beta CDR3 regions from RNA transcripts. The primer set for the first-round RT-PCR of the TCR CDR3 was HTBI. TCRdb called the multiplex PCR reads again in MiXCR, with one record for every CDR3 protein. The table includes 500,000 to 650,000 distinct CDR3 sequences, about 14% detected once. The sequencing sample was made of blood. The receptors stem from a woman aged 45-59 years with Graves' ophthalmopathy.

This clonotype was seen at least ten times. This chain links TRBV6-5 with TRBJ1-1, with no clear D. This CDR3 is built from 16 residues. V was trimmed by 0 bases and J by 6 bases, leaving 17 bases between them. Germline lookup yields CDR1 MNHEY and CDR2 SVGAGI. CDR3 sequence (DNA): TGTGCCAGCAGTTACTCGGAGGGTGTTGTTTTGTCTGAAGCTTTCTTT. It translates to CASSYSEGVVLSEAFF.

The sample holds many counts of this clonotype. J is TRBJ2-1 and V is TRBV20-1; 12 bases align to TRBD2. Losses at the gene ends were 1 base for V and 3 bases for J; bases not matched to a gene: 7. Looked up from germline, CDR1 is DFQATT and CDR2 is SNEGSKA (reference sequence). The CDR3 spans 17 residues. The DNA for the CDR3 is TGCAGTGCTAGAGTCCTAGCGGGAGGGCCTAACTACAATGAGCAGTTCTTC. Encoded protein: CSARVLAGGPNYNEQFF.

The chain couples TRBV27 to TRBJ2-3; 8 nucleotides align to TRBD2. Losses at the gene ends were 6 bases for V and 5 bases for J; bases not matched to a gene: 10. The CDR3 runs 15 residues. CDR1 and CDR2 (germline): MNHEY, SMNVEV (reference sequence). The CDR3 here is CASRPHSGNLDTQYF. The CDR3 nucleotides are TGTGCCAGCAGACCCCATAGCGGGAATTTAGATACGCAGTATTTT.

The table lists this clonotype with many counts. V gene TRBV12-3 or TRBV12-4 combines with J gene TRBJ1-5; a possible D gene is TRBD1 (5 bases). Trimming shortened V by 3 bases and J by 5 bases, and 11 bases separated the two germline ends. This CDR3 has 14 residues. CDR3 residues: CASSFAGLHQPQHF. The CDR3 bases are TGTGCCAGCAGTTTTGCAGGGCTTCATCAGCCCCAGCATTTT.

This clonotype has a count of ten or more. The chain combines TRBV5-8 with TRBJ1-1; D is ambiguous. V lost 0 bases to trimming and J lost 4 bases, with 13 bases between them. Germline-derived CDR1 and CDR2 are SGHTS and YDEGEE. CDR3 length: 15 amino acids. The CDR3 is CASSLGRAGITEAFF. The CDR3 DNA follows: TGTGCCAGCAGCTTGGGTCGGGCAGGTATCACTGAAGCTTTCTTT.

This clonotype was counted many times. The rearrangement links TRBV28 to TRBJ1-5; no firm D call. Germline V gene sequence: CDR1 MDHEN, CDR2 SYDVKM. This CDR3 has 15 amino acids. Trimming shortened V by 3 bases and J by 2 bases, and 11 bases separated the two germline ends. The CDR3 DNA is TGTGCCAGCAGTTTTGTGGGAATTGGCAATCAGCCCCAGCATTTT. Protein: CASSFVGIGNQPQHF.

The chain links TRBV6-2 or TRBV6-3 to TRBJ1-4; D remains unclear. V shed 6 bases and J shed 0 bases, with 5 bases lying between them. The CDR3 spans 13 residues. From germline, CDR1 is MNHEY and CDR2 SVGEGT. The chain's CDR3 is CASRDSTNEKLFF. The CDR3 DNA reads TGTGCCAGCAGGGATTCAACTAATGAAAAACTGTTTTTT.

This clonotype was counted at least ten times. The CDR3 spells CASSQLGAQETQYF. The CDR3 region has the DNA TGTGCCAGCAGCCAACTGGGGGCCCAAGAGACCCAGTACTTC. The chain links TRBV14 to TRBJ2-5, with D tentatively TRBD1 (6 bases). The CDR3 loop spans 14 amino acids. Germline lookup yields CDR1 SGHDN and CDR2 FVKESK. Trimming stripped 2 bases from V and 1 base from J, with 8 bases between.

This clonotype was seen a handful of times. V usage is TRBV2 and J usage is TRBJ2-6; no clear D. The CDR3 is 16 residues long. Germline CDR1 is SNHLY and CDR2 is FYNNEI. V lost 5 bases and J 4 bases, leaving 15 bases between the germline ends. CDR3 residues: CASSKVSLLGANVLTF. Here the CDR3 DNA reads TGTGCCAGCAGTAAAGTGTCACTGTTGGGGGCCAACGTCCTGACTTTC.

This clonotype was found many times. The chain couples TRBV11-2 to TRBJ2-1; the D gene is possibly TRBD2 (5 bases). The length of the CDR3 is 15 residues. Trimming pared 1 base from V and 6 bases from J, leaving 13 bases between. Looked up from germline, CDR1 is SGHAT and CDR2 is FQNNGV. CDR3 amino acids: CASSLGYSRGNEQFF. The DNA of the CDR3 is TGTGCCAGCAGCTTAGGATATTCCCGGGGCAATGAGCAGTTCTTC. The whole variable domain, filled in from reference TRBV11-2 and TRBJ2-1, reads EAGVAQSPRYKIIEKRQSVAFWCNPISGHATLYWYQQILGQGPKLLIQFQNNGVVDDSQLPKDRFSAERLKGVDSTLKIQPAKLEDSAVYLCASSLGYSRGNEQFFGPGTRLTVL.

The chain employs TRBV9 and TRBJ2-1, with D hard to call. The CDR3 extends over 13 amino acids. The V gene lost 3 bases and the J gene lost 4 bases, with 8 bases spanning the gap. Per the germline V gene, CDR1 is SGDLS and CDR2 is YYNGEE. CDR3 bases: TGTGCCAGCAGCGCTGAGGATTACAATGAGCAGTTCTTC. Protein product: CASSAEDYNEQFF.

This clonotype was detected a few times. The CDR3 here is CATSDWDGQNTGELFF. The CDR3 DNA sequence: TGTGCCACCAGTGATTGGGACGGACAGAACACCGGGGAGCTGTTTTTT. V is TRBV24-1 and J is TRBJ2-2; possibly TRBD1 or TRBD2 for D (5 bases each). This CDR3 has 16 residues. The V end was cut by 2 bases, the J end by 1 base, with 10 bases between. Germline V gene lookup returns CDR1 KGHDR and CDR2 SFDVKD.

J is TRBJ2-1 and V is TRBV28; D gene unclear. Germline assignment: CDR1 MDHEN and CDR2 SYDVKM. CDR3 length: 13 amino acids. Trimming took 11 bases from V and 0 from J, leaving 11 bases between them. In nucleotides, the CDR3 is TGTGCCTGTGCGGAGAGCTCCTACAATGAGCAGTTCTTC. It is translated as CACAESSYNEQFF.

This clonotype was seen many times. J is TRBJ2-5 and V is TRBV20-1, with D unresolved. Germline CDR1 reads DFQATT; CDR2 reads SNEGSKA (reference sequence). Trimming left V 6 bases short and J 2 bases short, with 13 bases between. This CDR3 has 13 amino acids. CDR3 residues: CSAGRATQETQYF. DNA of the CDR3: TGCAGTGCCGGGCGAGCTACACAAGAGACCCAGTACTTC.

This clonotype has ten or more counts. V and J are TRBV20-1 and TRBJ2-5; D is perhaps TRBD1 (8 bases). The CDR3 extends over 12 amino acids. Germline V CDR1 and CDR2: DFQATT, SNEGSKA (reference sequence). V gave up 6 bases and J gave up 5 bases, with 13 bases separating them. The DNA for the CDR3 is TGCAGTGCCGGACAGGGAGGGGAGACCCAGTACTTC. Its translation is CSAGQGGETQYF.

V gene TRBV9 combines with J gene TRBJ2-2, with 7 positions matching TRBD1. This CDR3 spans 16 amino acids. Trimming took 4 bases from V and 4 from J; bases not matched to a gene: 10. CDR1 and CDR2 from the germline V gene are SGDLS and YYNGEE. The CDR3 DNA reads as TGTGCCAGCAGCCCCGACACAGGGGCGGCCACCGGGGAGCTGTTTTTT. This encodes CASSPDTGAATGELFF.

The CDR3 sequence is CASSFLLITGNSSGNTIYF. The CDR3 DNA follows: TGTGCCAGCAGCTTCCTGCTAATCACAGGGAATAGCTCTGGAAACACCATATATTTT. The chain employs TRBV7-9 and TRBJ1-3; possible D gene TRBD1, 6 bases. This CDR3 spans 19 amino acids. CDR1 is SEHNR, CDR2 FQNEAQ, per germline (reference sequence). Trimming stripped 3 bases from V and 0 bases from J, with 21 bases between.

This clonotype came up many times. This chain links TRBV5-6 with TRBJ1-5, with 8 positions matching TRBD1. The CDR3 runs to 18 residues. CDR1 is SGHDT and CDR2 is YYEEEE in the germline V gene. Losses at the gene ends were 0 bases for V and 0 bases for J; bases not matched to a gene: 8. The CDR3 coding sequence is TGTGCCAGCAGCTTGGCGGGACAGGACAGATATAGCAATCAGCCCCAGCATTTT. Amino acids: CASSLAGQDRYSNQPQHF.

As for this clonotype: This may come from a read error, since a much larger clone is one base off. V is TRBV12-3 or TRBV12-4 and J is TRBJ1-1; tentative D call: TRBD1 (5 bases). CDR3 size: 16 residues. Deletions cut 10 bases from V and 1 base from J, with 22 bases between. The CDR3: CANSLREGFSNTEAFF. In nucleotides, the CDR3 is TGTGCCAACAGCCTACGGGAGGGGTTCTCGAACACTGAAGCTTTCTTT.

The chain couples TRBV19 to TRBJ2-5; TRBD2 is a possible D gene (6 bases). There are 12 residues in the CDR3. The V gene's germline CDR1 is LNHDA and CDR2 SQIVND (reference sequence). V was shortened by 7 bases and J by 4 bases, with 10 bases between the two germline ends. CDR3 sequence reads: CASNRRGETQYF. For the CDR3, the DNA is TGTGCCAGTAATCGGCGGGGAGAGACCCAGTACTTC.

This clonotype was counted many times. The V gene is TRBV20-1, the J gene TRBJ1-1; D uncertain. Germline V gene sequence: CDR1 DFQATT, CDR2 SNEGSKA (reference sequence). V was clipped by 0 bases and J by 4 bases, with 9 bases between them. The CDR3 totals 13 residues. The CDR3 loop is CSARDLDFTEAFF. CDR3 sequence (DNA): TGCAGTGCTAGAGATCTGGACTTCACTGAAGCTTTCTTT.

This clonotype has more than one count but fewer than ten. The chain combines TRBV20-1 with TRBJ2-5; the D is unclear. The CDR3 spans 13 residues. Germline assignment: CDR1 DFQATT and CDR2 SNEGSKA (reference sequence). Trimming cost V 1 base and J 2 bases, with 8 bases left between them. CDR3 bases: TGCAGTGCTAGAGTGCGAGGTCAAGAGACCCAGTACTTC. Translating gives CSARVRGQETQYF.

This clonotype was observed a few times. The CDR3 DNA reads TGTGCCAGCAGCTACTGGATTTCGACAGGGTTAAATCAGCCCCAGCATTTT. This translates into CASSYWISTGLNQPQHF. J is TRBJ1-5 and V is TRBV5-6; 7 nucleotides agree with TRBD1. V was pared by 3 bases and J by 4 bases, with 13 bases of the junction left unmatched. From germline, CDR1 is SGHDT and CDR2 YYEEEE. CDR3 length: 17 residues.

This clonotype was recorded many times. The CDR3 region has the DNA TGCGCCAGCAGCTTGGCCGGGGCTAGCAATGAGCAGTTCTTC. This translates into CASSLAGASNEQFF. The gene calls are TRBV5-1 and TRBJ2-1, with D perhaps given as TRBD1 or TRBD2 (5 bases each). Trimming removed 0 bases at V and 6 bases at J, with 10 bases between. CDR1 and CDR2 from the germline V gene are SGHRS and YFSETQ. The CDR3 runs 14 residues.